A single sample is the source of the 14 T cell receptor beta chains below, sequenced in a study of shared clonotypes between healthy human individuals (dated by TCRdb to the early 2020s). The library was built by means of the immunoSEQ multiplex PCR assay. Here the immuneACCESS table is served through TCRdb, limited to in-frame sequences with V and J called. Missing clones are a known gap in these copies; in checked studies unresolved V genes cover under half, and the rest lacks a known reason. The sample table contains around 370,000 clones; only one count was recorded for 90% to 97% of them. More than 0.3% of the sample rests with the top ten. Sequenced sample: memory CD8+ T cells sorted from blood. The cell subset or site label corresponds to: CD45RO+ cells pooled with CCR7-negative TemRA cells. The receptors were sampled from a man aged 30 to 45 in good health.

This chain links TRBV10-3 with TRBJ2-7, with D hard to call. Trimming shortened V by 6 bases and J by 6 bases, and 15 bases separated the two germline ends. Germline V lookup: CDR1 ENHRY, CDR2 SYGVKD. This CDR3 comprises 13 residues. The CDR3 bases are TGTGCCATCAGCCCCGGATCCCAGTCCGAGCAGTACTTC. Protein product: CAISPGSQSEQYF.

In this sample, this clone turned up once. Other DNA sequences in the sample encode the same CDR3. The V call is TRBV4-1, the J call TRBJ2-3, with 14 bases identical to TRBD2. V lost 3 bases and J lost 1; bases outside the gene matches: 0. The germline V gene encodes CDR1 MGHRA and CDR2 YSYEKL. There are 16 residues in the CDR3. CDR3 sequence reads: CASSQGLAGGTDTQYF. For the CDR3, the DNA is TGCGCCAGCAGCCAGGGACTAGCGGGAGGCACAGATACGCAGTATTTT.

The chain carries TRBV5-1 and TRBJ2-3, with D perhaps matching TRBD1 or TRBD2 (5 bases each). This CDR3 comprises 12 residues. The germline V gene has CDR1 SGHRS and CDR2 YFSETQ. V gave up 4 bases and J gave up 7 bases, with 10 bases separating them. CDR3 DNA: TGCGCCAGCAGCACGGGACCAAATACGCAGTATTTT. Protein sequence: CASSTGPNTQYF.

This chain connects TRBV11-2 to TRBJ2-7; D is undetermined. In germline, CDR1 is SGHAT, CDR2 FQNNGV. The length of the CDR3 is 16 residues. V was cut by 2 bases and J by 3 bases, with 17 bases left in between. In nucleotides, the CDR3 is TGTGCCAGCAGCTTATCAAGGAACAGTGGGTTCTACGAGCAGTACTTC. Translation gives CASSLSRNSGFYEQYF.

J is TRBJ1-5 and V is TRBV2; no clear D. This CDR3 comprises 15 residues. Germline V lookup: CDR1 SNHLY, CDR2 FYNNEI. Trimming cost V 3 bases and J 3 bases, with 12 bases left between them. CDR3 in amino acids: CASSERVSDNQPQHF. The DNA for the CDR3 is TGTGCCAGCAGTGAGAGGGTGTCGGACAATCAGCCCCAGCATTTT.

The chain joins TRBV19 to TRBJ2-7; D gene ambiguous. The germline V gene encodes CDR1 LNHDA and CDR2 SQIVND (reference sequence). V lost 0 bases to trimming and J lost 3 bases, with 12 bases between them. The CDR3 sequence is 15 residues long. The CDR3 nucleotides are TGTGCCAGTAGTATAGAAAAGGTTCGAATCTACGAGCAGTACTTC. Encoded protein: CASSIEKVRIYEQYF.

The chain uses TRBV5-8 and TRBJ1-1; 8 nucleotides agree with TRBD1. Germline values: CDR1 SGHTS, CDR2 YDEGEE. The junction had 4 bases not matched to a gene; V was cut back by 6 bases and J by 0 bases. This CDR3 spans 14 amino acids. The CDR3 spells CASTPDRVNTEAFF. As DNA, the CDR3 is TGTGCCAGCACCCCGGACAGGGTGAACACTGAAGCTTTCTTT. Combining the CDR3 with reference TRBV5-8 and TRBJ1-1 gives the whole variable domain EAGVTQSPTHLIKTRGQQATLRCSPISGHTSVYWYQQALGLGLQFLLWYDEGEERNRGNFPPRFSGRQFPNYSSELNVNALELEDSALYLCASTPDRVNTEAFFGQGTRLTVV.

This clone was observed once. The gene calls are TRBV7-2 and TRBJ2-2; the D gene is possibly TRBD1 (6 bases). V gave up 1 base and J gave up 1 base, with 16 bases separating them. CDR3 length equals 18 residues. The germline CDR1 and CDR2 sequences are SGHTA and FQGNSA. CDR3 in DNA: TGTGCCAGCAGCTTAGGTACGTCGGGACAAGAGAACACCGGGGAGCTGTTTTTT. Its protein product is CASSLGTSGQENTGELFF. Together with reference TRBV7-2 and TRBJ2-2, the CDR3 gives the full variable domain: GAGVSQSPSNKVTEKGKDVELRCDPISGHTALYWYRQSLGQGLEFLIYFQGNSAPDKSGLPSDRFSAERTGGSVSTLTIQRTQQEDSAVYLCASSLGTSGQENTGELFFGEGSRLTVL.

The chain recombines TRBV7-6 with TRBJ2-3; no clear D. The germline V gene encodes CDR1 SGHVS and CDR2 FNYEAQ. Trimming took 2 bases from V and 5 from J, leaving 14 bases between them. CDR3 length: 15 amino acids. CDR3 sequence (DNA): TGTGCCAGCAGCTTACTCAGCGCGTACCAAGATACGCAGTATTTT. The encoded protein is CASSLLSAYQDTQYF.

The V and J genes are TRBV28 and TRBJ2-7; 9 nucleotides align to TRBD2. The CDR3 loop spans 15 amino acids. Losses at the gene ends were 6 bases for V and 3 bases for J; bases not matched to a gene: 9. Germline values: CDR1 MDHEN, CDR2 SYDVKM. The CDR3 nucleotides are TGTGCCAGCAGAGGCGGGGGGGTAGCCTACTACGAGCAGTACTTC. Encoded protein: CASRGGGVAYYEQYF.

This rearrangement joins TRBV14 to TRBJ1-2; the D is unclear. The CDR3 totals 15 residues. CDR1 is SGHDN and CDR2 is FVKESK in the germline V gene. V lost 4 bases to trimming and J lost 5 bases, with 17 bases between them. This CDR3 reads CASSPSWLSGYGYTF. For the CDR3, the DNA is TGTGCCAGCAGCCCGAGTTGGTTAAGCGGATATGGCTACACCTTC.

The genes are TRBV6-6 and TRBJ2-3; D might be TRBD2 (5 bases). The V end lost 7 bases, the J end lost 0 bases, and 8 bases lay between the germline ends. Per germline, CDR1 MNHNY and CDR2 SVGAGI (reference sequence). The CDR3 totals 13 residues. CDR3 sequence reads: CASKRDSTDTQYF. CDR3 coding DNA: TGTGCCAGCAAACGGGATAGCACAGATACGCAGTATTTT.

The V and J genes are TRBV28 and TRBJ2-4, with 7 positions matching TRBD2. This CDR3 has 14 amino acids. V trimming: 3 bases; J trimming: 6 bases; junction bases outside the gene matches: 5. Germline V gene data show CDR1 as MDHEN and CDR2 as SYDVKM. The CDR3 here is CASSFSGGGNIQYF. CDR3 bases: TGTGCCAGCAGTTTTTCGGGAGGAGGAAACATTCAGTACTTC.

The rearrangement joins TRBV2 to TRBJ2-1; 7 bases align to TRBD2. Trimming at V came to 4 bases and at J to 3 bases, leaving 6 bases not matched to a gene. The CDR3 contains 15 residues. Germline CDR1 reads SNHLY; CDR2 reads FYNNEI. CDR3 nucleotides: TGTGCCAGCAGTGCTGGGGGGGGAAGCTACAATGAGCAGTTCTTC. This codes for CASSAGGGSYNEQFF. Filled out from reference TRBV2 and TRBJ2-1, the complete variable domain reads EPEVTQTPSHQVTQMGQEVILRCVPISNHLYFYWYRQILGQKVEFLVSFYNNEISEKSEIFDDQFSVERPDGSNFTLKIRSTKLEDSAMYFCASSAGGGSYNEQFFGPGTRLTVL.